The clone carrying this T cell receptor beta chain was found many times. The target antigen is unknown. TCRdb called the 5' RACE reads again in MiXCR, with one record for every CDR3 protein. The table includes roughly 120,000 distinct CDR3 sequences, 7% detected once. This record belongs to a study of CD8 T cells in ankylosing spondylitis. The CDR3 totals 13 residues. The V gene lost 3 bases and the J gene lost 0 bases, with 4 bases spanning the gap. General observations from the study: Clones linked to disease, bearing a CD8+ phenotype, were relatively rare in peripheral blood.

The rearrangement joins TRBV12-3 or TRBV12-4 to TRBJ2-3; D ambiguous. The sequence was obtained from a male donor with ankylosing spondylitis or in good health (not recorded which). The specimen was blood, either unsorted or a sorted T cell fraction (not recorded which). This chain's CDR3 is CASSFRSTDTQYF. CDR3 DNA sequence: TGTGCCAGCAGTTTTCGGAGCACAGATACGCAGTATTTT.